This T cell receptor beta chain was captured in a study of blood T cell repertoires in COVID-19. About the study: The origin of the acute and convalescent COVID-19 samples was the United States, Italy and Spain. The cDNA or gDNA used as material had been derived from T cells, B-cell-depleted T cells, or PBMCs.

This clone occurred a few times. Authors' methods: Researchers report that nucleated cell counts were estimated from reference gene primer amplification. Produced via immunoSEQ multiplex PCR; TCRdb's table is partial and in-frame only. V and J calls and clone size are copied from that table; D and trimming were computed from the DNA. This table has some 220,000 clones, over 80% appearing once. The receptor comes from a human donor in a cohort sampled during active COVID-19. Material: peripheral blood.

The CDR3 DNA is TGTGCCAGCAGTCCGTGGGACAGTAATTCACCCCTCCACTTT. This encodes CASSPWDSNSPLHF. The chain carries TRBV28 and TRBJ1-6; the match to TRBD1 covers 7 bases. Germline V gives CDR1 MDHEN, CDR2 SYDVKM. The CDR3 spans 14 residues. J gave up 6 bases and V 5 bases, and 4 bases lay outside the gene matches.